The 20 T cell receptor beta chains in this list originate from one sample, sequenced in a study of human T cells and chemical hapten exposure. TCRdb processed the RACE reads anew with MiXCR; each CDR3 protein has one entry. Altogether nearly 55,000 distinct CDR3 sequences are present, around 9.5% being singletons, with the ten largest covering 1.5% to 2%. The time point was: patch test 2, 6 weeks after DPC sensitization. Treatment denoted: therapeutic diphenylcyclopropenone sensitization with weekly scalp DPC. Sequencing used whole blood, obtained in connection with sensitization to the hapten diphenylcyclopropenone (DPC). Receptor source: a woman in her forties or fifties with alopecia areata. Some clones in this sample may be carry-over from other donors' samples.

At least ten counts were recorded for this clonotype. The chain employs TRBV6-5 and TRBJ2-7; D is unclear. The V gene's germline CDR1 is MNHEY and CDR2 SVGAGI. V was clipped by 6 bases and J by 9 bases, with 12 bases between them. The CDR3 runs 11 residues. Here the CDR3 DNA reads TGTGCCAGCAGCACTCGCCTGTGGCAGTACTTC. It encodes CASSTRLWQYF.

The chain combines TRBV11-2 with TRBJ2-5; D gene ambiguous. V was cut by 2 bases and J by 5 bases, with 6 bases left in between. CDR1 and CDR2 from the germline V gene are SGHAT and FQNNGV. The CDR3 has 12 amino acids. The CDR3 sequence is CASSLLRETQYF. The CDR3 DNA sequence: TGTGCCAGCAGCTTACTGCGGGAGACCCAGTACTTC. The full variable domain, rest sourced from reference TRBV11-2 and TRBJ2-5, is EAGVAQSPRYKIIEKRQSVAFWCNPISGHATLYWYQQILGQGPKLLIQFQNNGVVDDSQLPKDRFSAERLKGVDSTLKIQPAKLEDSAVYLCASSLLRETQYFGPGTRLLVL.

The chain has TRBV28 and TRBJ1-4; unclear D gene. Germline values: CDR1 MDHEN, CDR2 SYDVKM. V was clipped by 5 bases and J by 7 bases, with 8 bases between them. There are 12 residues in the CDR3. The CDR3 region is CASSGGSEKLFF. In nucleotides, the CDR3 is TGTGCCAGCAGTGGCGGAAGTGAAAAACTGTTTTTT.

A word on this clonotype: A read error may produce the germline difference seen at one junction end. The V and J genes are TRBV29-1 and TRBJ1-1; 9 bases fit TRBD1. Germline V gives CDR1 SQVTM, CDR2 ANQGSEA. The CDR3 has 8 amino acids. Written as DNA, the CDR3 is TGCAGGGATGACAGGGGGATCTTT. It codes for CRDDRGIF.

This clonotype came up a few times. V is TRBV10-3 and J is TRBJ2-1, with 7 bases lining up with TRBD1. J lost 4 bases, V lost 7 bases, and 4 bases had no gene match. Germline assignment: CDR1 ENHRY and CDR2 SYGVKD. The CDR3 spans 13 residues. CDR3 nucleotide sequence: TGTGCCATCACCGAGACAGGGTACAATGAGCAGTTCTTC. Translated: CAITETGYNEQFF.

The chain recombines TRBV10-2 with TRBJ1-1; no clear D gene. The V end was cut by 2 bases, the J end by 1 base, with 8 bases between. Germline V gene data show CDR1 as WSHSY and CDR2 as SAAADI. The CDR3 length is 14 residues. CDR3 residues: CASSEDGENTEAFF. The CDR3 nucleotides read TGCGCCAGCAGTGAGGACGGAGAGAACACTGAAGCTTTCTTT.

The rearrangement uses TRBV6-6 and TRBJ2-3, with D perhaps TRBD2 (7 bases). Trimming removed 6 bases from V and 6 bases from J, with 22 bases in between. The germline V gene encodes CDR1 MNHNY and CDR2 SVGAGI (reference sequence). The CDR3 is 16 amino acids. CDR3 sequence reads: CASSPLRGGPYDTQYF. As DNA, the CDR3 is TGTGCCAGCAGCCCCCTGAGGGGGGGACCGTATGATACGCAGTATTTT.

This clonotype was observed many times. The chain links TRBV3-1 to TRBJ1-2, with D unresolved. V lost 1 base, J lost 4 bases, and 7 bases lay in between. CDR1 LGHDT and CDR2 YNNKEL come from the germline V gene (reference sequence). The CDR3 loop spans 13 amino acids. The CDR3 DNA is TGTGCCAGCAGCCAAGCGTTTCCCTATGGCTACACCTTC. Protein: CASSQAFPYGYTF.

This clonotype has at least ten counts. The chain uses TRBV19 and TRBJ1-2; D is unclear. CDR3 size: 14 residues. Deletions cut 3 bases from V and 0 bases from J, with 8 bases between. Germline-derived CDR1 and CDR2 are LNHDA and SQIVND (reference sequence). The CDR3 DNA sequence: TGTGCCAGTAGTATTGGTACGGCTAACTATGGCTACACCTTC. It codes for CASSIGTANYGYTF. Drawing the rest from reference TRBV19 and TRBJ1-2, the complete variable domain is DGGITQSPKYLFRKEGQNVTLSCEQNLNHDAMYWYRQDPGQGLRLIYYSQIVNDFQKGDIAEGYSVSREKKESFPLTVTSAQKNPTAFYLCASSIGTANYGYTFGSGTRLTVV.

In DNA form, the CDR3 reads TGTGCCAGCAGTTCTCCGGGAGCAGCTAACTATGGCTACACCTTC. It translates to CASSSPGAANYGYTF. The rearrangement links TRBV6-5 to TRBJ1-2; D call uncertain. CDR3 length equals 15 residues. Trimming took 4 bases from V and 0 from J, leaving 12 bases between them. The germline CDR1 and CDR2 sequences are MNHEY and SVGAGI.

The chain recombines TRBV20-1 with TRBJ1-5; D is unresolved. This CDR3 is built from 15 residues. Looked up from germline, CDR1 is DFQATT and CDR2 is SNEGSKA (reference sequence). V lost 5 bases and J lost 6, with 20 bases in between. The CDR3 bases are TGCAGTGCTCATCCTGGTGCTACCGGGCGTCAGCCCCAGCATTTT. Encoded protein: CSAHPGATGRQPQHF.

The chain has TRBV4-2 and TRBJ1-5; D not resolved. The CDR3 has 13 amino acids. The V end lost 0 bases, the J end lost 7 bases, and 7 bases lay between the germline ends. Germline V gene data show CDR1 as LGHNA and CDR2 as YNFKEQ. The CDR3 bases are TGTGCCAGCAGCCAAGATGGAAACCAGCCCCAGCATTTT. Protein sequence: CASSQDGNQPQHF.

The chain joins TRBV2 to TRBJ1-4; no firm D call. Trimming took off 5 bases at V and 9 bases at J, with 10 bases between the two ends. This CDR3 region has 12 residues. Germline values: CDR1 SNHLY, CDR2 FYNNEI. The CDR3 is CASSKRMKKLFF. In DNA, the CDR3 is TGTGCCAGCAGTAAACGAATGAAAAAACTGTTTTTT.

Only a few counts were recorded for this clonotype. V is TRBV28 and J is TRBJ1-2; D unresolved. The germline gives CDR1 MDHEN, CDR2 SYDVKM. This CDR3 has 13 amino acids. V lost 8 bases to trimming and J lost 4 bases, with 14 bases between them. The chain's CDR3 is CASSSETTYGYTF. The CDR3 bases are TGTGCCAGCTCTTCCGAGACAACCTATGGCTACACCTTC.

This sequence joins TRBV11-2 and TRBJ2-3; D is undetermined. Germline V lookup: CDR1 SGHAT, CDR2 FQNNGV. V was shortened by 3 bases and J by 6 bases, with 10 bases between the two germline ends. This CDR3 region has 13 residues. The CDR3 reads CASSFSVGDTQYF. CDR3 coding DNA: TGTGCCAGCAGCTTCTCAGTTGGCGATACGCAGTATTTT. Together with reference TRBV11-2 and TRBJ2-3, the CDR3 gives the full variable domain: EAGVAQSPRYKIIEKRQSVAFWCNPISGHATLYWYQQILGQGPKLLIQFQNNGVVDDSQLPKDRFSAERLKGVDSTLKIQPAKLEDSAVYLCASSFSVGDTQYFGPGTRLTVL.

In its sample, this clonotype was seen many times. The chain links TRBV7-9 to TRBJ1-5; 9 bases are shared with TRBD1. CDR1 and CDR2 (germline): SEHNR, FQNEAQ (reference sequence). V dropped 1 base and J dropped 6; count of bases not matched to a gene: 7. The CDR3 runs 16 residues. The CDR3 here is CASSLGGTGLFQPQHF. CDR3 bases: TGTGCCAGCAGCTTAGGGGGGACAGGGCTCTTTCAGCCCCAGCATTTT. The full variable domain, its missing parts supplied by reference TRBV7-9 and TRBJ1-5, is DTGVSQNPRHKITKRGQNVTFRCDPISEHNRLYWYRQTLGQGPEFLTYFQNEAQLEKSRLLSDRFSAERPKGSFSTLEIQRTEQGDSAMYLCASSLGGTGLFQPQHFGDGTRLSIL.

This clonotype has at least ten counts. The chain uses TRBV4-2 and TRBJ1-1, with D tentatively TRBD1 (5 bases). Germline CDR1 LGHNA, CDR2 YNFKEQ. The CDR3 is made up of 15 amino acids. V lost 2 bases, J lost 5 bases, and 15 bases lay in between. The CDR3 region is CASSQRLGARTEAFF. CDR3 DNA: TGTGCCAGCAGCCAACGGTTAGGGGCGCGAACTGAAGCTTTCTTT.

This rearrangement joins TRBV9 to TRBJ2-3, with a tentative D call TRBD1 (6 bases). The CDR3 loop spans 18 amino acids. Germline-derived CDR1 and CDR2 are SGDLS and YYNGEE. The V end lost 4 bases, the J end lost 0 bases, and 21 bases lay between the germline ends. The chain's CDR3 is CASSPRWAIRGSTDTQYF. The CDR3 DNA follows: TGTGCCAGCAGCCCCCGATGGGCAATAAGGGGGAGCACAGATACGCAGTATTTT.

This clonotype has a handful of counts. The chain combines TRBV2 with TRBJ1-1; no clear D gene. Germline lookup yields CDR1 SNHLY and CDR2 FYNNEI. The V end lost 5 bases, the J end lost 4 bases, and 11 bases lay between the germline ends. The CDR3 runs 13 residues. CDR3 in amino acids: CASSWEGSTEAFF. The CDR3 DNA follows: TGTGCCAGCAGTTGGGAAGGGAGCACTGAAGCTTTCTTT.

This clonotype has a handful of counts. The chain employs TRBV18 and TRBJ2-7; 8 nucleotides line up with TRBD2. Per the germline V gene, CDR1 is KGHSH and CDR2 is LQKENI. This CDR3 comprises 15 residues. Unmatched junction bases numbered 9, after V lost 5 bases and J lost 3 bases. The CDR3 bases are TGTGCCAGCTCAGCCCAGGGACTAGTAGACTACGAGCAGTACTTC. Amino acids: CASSAQGLVDYEQYF.